A selection of T cell receptor beta chains follows, all from one sample in a study of blood T cells in healthy people across ages. In TCRdb, the 5' RACE reads were re-called with MiXCR into one record per CDR3 protein. The sample shows about a million distinct CDR3 sequences, 51% of them seen only once. Sequencing was carried out using blood. These receptors all come from an older woman in good health. Both conserved end residues are part of each CDR3. A D gene is named only where the DNA matches it firmly. Size tells how often a clone was seen (once, few, many) or the class of an expanded clone, and some rows leave it out.

>TRBJ2-5|13|NA|many|TRBV2
TGTGCCAGCAGTGACTGGGCTTTCAAGACCCAGTACTTC
CASSDWAFKTQYF
>TRBJ2-3|14|NA|NA|TRBV10-3
TGTGCCATCAGTGGTGGCAGAGGGAGGGATACGCAGTATTTT
CAISGGRGRDTQYF
>TRBJ2-5|15|TRBD2|NA|TRBV7-9
TGTGCCAGCAGCTCCAGACTAGCGGGAAAAGAGACCCAGTACTTC
CASSSRLAGKETQYF
>TRBJ1-6|15|NA|NA|TRBV5-1
TGCGCCAGCAGCTTACACTGGGAAAGTAATTCACCCCTCCACTTT
CASSLHWESNSPLHF
>TRBJ2-7|17|NA|NA|TRBV9
TGTGCCAGCAGCGTAGCCGAGCCCAGCCCTAACCCGGGCGAGCAGTACTTC
CASSVAEPSPNPGEQYF
>TRBJ1-5|13|NA|many|TRBV28
TGTGCCCTGGGGGGGCAGGGGTATCAGCCCCAGCATTTT
CALGGQGYQPQHF
>TRBJ2-3|16|TRBD2|NA|TRBV4-3
TGCGCCAGCAGCCCGAGCGTAGCGGGAGAGGAAGATACGCAGTATTTT
CASSPSVAGEEDTQYF
>TRBJ2-5|15|TRBD2|NA|TRBV20-1
TGCAGTGCTAGACTCGGGACTAGCGGATCTAAGACCCAGTACTTC
CSARLGTSGSKTQYF
>TRBJ2-6|15|NA|few|TRBV7-2
TGTGCCAGCAGCTGGGGTACTGGCGGGGCCAACGTCCTGACTTTC
CASSWGTGGANVLTF
>TRBJ2-7|12|TRBD2|NA|TRBV28
TGTGCCAGCAAGAGGGAGGGCCATGAGCAGTACTTC
CASKREGHEQYF
>TRBJ2-6|13|NA|many|TRBV29-1
TGCAGCGTTGGCCACTCGGGGGCCAACGTCCTGACTTTC
CSVGHSGANVLTF
>TRBJ2-7|13|NA|few|TRBV18
TGTGCCAGCTCACCCTTGGACGGCTACGAGCAGTACTTC
CASSPLDGYEQYF
>TRBJ2-5|14|NA|NA|TRBV5-1
TGCGCCAGCAGCTTGGTCAGCTCCCCTGAGACCCAGTACTTC
CASSLVSSPETQYF
>TRBJ2-3|16|NA|NA|TRBV6-6
TGTGCCAGCAGTTATGCCAGGAGGGGGAGAGCAGATACGCAGTATTTT
CASSYARRGRADTQYF
>TRBJ2-1|15|NA|NA|TRBV28
TGTGCCAGCAGTTCCGTGAGGATTCCTCACAATGAGCAGTTCTTC
CASSSVRIPHNEQFF
>TRBJ1-6|14|NA|NA|TRBV18
TGTGCCAGCTCACCCGACGGGGTTGATTCACCCCTCCACTTT
CASSPDGVDSPLHF
>TRBJ1-2|12|NA|NA|TRBV6-2/TRBV6-3
TGTGCCAGCAGCGAGACGGTTGGTGGCTACACCTTC
CASSETVGGYTF
>TRBJ2-7|11|NA|NA|TRBV2
TGTGCCAGCGCGGACTCCTACGAGCAGTACTTC
CASADSYEQYF
>TRBJ2-7|16|NA|NA|TRBV7-2
TGTGCCAGCAGCTTAGCCTGGGGAGGGGGGGAAAACGAGCAGTACTTC
CASSLAWGGGENEQYF
>TRBJ1-5|16|NA|NA|TRBV12-3/TRBV12-4
TGTGCCAGCAGTTTAAAGCCCAGAGGTAGCAATCAGCCCCAGCATTTT
CASSLKPRGSNQPQHF
>TRBJ2-1|15|NA|NA|TRBV5-1
TGCGCCAGCAGCTTAATAGGGGGGGTCTACAATGAGCAGTTCTTC
CASSLIGGVYNEQFF
>TRBJ1-2|15|TRBD1|NA|TRBV6-1
TGTGCCAGCAGCCCTGGACAGGGAAGTTTCTATGGCTACACCTTC
CASSPGQGSFYGYTF
>TRBJ2-2|16|NA|NA|TRBV12-3/TRBV12-4
TGTGCCAGCAGTTTGACGGGGAGTGGCGTGGTTGGGGAGCTGTTTTTT
CASSLTGSGVVGELFF
>TRBJ2-3|17|TRBD1|once|TRBV13
TGTGCCAGCAGCCGCCGACGCCAGGGACAGCTCACAGATACGCAGTATTTT
CASSRRRQGQLTDTQYF
>TRBJ2-1|14|NA|few|TRBV29-1
TGCAGCGTTGAAGATCGGCGACGGCGGGATGAGCAGTTCTTC
CSVEDRRRRDEQFF
>TRBJ2-7|14|NA|NA|TRBV12-5
TGTGCTAGTGGTTTGAGGCGGTTCGCCTACGAGCAGTACTTC
CASGLRRFAYEQYF
>TRBJ2-4|14|NA|few|TRBV28
TGTGCCAGCAGTCCCGGGACAGCGGGTAACATTCAGTACTTC
CASSPGTAGNIQYF
>TRBJ2-1|16|NA|few|TRBV7-9
TGTGCCAGCAGCGAAGACCTCAGGGGTCGAATCGATGAGCAGTTCTTC
CASSEDLRGRIDEQFF
>TRBJ1-2|14|NA|NA|TRBV7-9
TGTGCCAGCAGCTGGGCCTCGGGAGACTATGGCTACACCTTC
CASSWASGDYGYTF
>TRBJ2-5|12|NA|NA|TRBV28
TGTGCCAGTACTACTTCCCAAGAGACCCAGTACTTC
CASTTSQETQYF
>TRBJ2-7|14|NA|few|TRBV4-1
TGCGCCAGCAGCCAAGCAGGACGGCCCTACGAGCAGTACTTC
CASSQAGRPYEQYF
>TRBJ1-4|11|NA|NA|TRBV12-3/TRBV12-4
TGTGCCAGCAGTTCACAGGGAGGACTGTTTTTT
CASSSQGGLFF
>TRBJ2-5|13|NA|few|TRBV6-5
TGTGCCAGCAGTTACGAGACGGGGAGGACCCAGTACTTC
CASSYETGRTQYF
>TRBJ2-7|15|NA|NA|TRBV11-2
TGTGCCAGCAGCTTGTACTCAGGGGTTTTCTACGAGCAGTACTTC
CASSLYSGVFYEQYF
>TRBJ2-7|14|TRBD1|few|TRBV18
TGTGCCAGCTCACGGGACAGAAATGTCTACGAGCAGTACTTC
CASSRDRNVYEQYF
>TRBJ2-5|16|TRBD2|NA|TRBV5-5
TGTGCCAGCAGCTTGGGAGCGGGAGCCCCTTCGGAGACCCAGTACTTC
CASSLGAGAPSETQYF
>TRBJ2-7|14|TRBD1|few|TRBV29-1
TGCAGCGTCGGCGACAGGGCTCAGGCCTACGAGCAGTACTTC
CSVGDRAQAYEQYF
>TRBJ2-3|14|TRBD2|NA|TRBV30
TGTGCCTCTGATCGACTAGCGGGAACAGATACGCAGTATTTT
CASDRLAGTDTQYF
>TRBJ2-1|13|TRBD2|NA|TRBV12-3/TRBV12-4
TGTGCCAGCAGGGTGACTAGCGGGAATGAGCAGTTCTTC
CASRVTSGNEQFF
>TRBJ2-7|13|TRBD2|few|TRBV2
TGTGCCAGCAGGCAGGGAGGGGCCTACGAGCAGTACTTC
CASRQGGAYEQYF
>TRBJ2-5|13|NA|NA|TRBV28
TGTGCCAGCAGTCCCTTACTTGGTGGTGAGCAGTACTTC
CASSPLLGGEQYF
>TRBJ2-7|14|NA|once|TRBV28
TGTGCCAGCAGTGTAGAGGTACTTTCCTACGAGCAGTACTTC
CASSVEVLSYEQYF
>TRBJ2-3|14|NA|few|TRBV29-1
TGCAGCGTAGTAGCGGTTGCTAGCACAGATACGCAGTATTTT
CSVVAVASTDTQYF
>TRBJ1-2|17|NA|NA|TRBV6-5
TGTGCCAGCAGTTACGCAGCGGGACCCGGAACTAACTATGGCTACACCTTC
CASSYAAGPGTNYGYTF
>TRBJ2-7|15|NA|NA|TRBV10-3
TGTGCCATCAGTGGGTCGATAGGGGTGCTCTACGAGCAGTACTTC
CAISGSIGVLYEQYF
>TRBJ2-2|13|NA|few|TRBV6-5
TGTGCCAGCAGTTCGGGACTCACCGGGGAGCTGTTTTTT
CASSSGLTGELFF
>TRBJ2-3|15|TRBD2|NA|TRBV20-1
TGCAGTGCTAGAGTTAGCGGGAGGGCGTCAGATACGCAGTATTTT
CSARVSGRASDTQYF
>TRBJ2-2|16|TRBD1|few|TRBV12-3/TRBV12-4
TGTGCCAGCAGTACCGGACAGGGCTGGTCGGGCGGGGAGCTGTTTTTT
CASSTGQGWSGGELFF
>TRBJ2-5|15|TRBD1|NA|TRBV27
TGTGCCAGCAGTTCCGGGACAGGGCCCCAAGAGACCCAGTACTTC
CASSSGTGPQETQYF
>TRBJ2-5|16|NA|many|TRBV7-2
TGTGCCAGCAGCTTAGAAGGTCCGGGCCTTGTTGAGACCCAGTACTTC
CASSLEGPGLVETQYF
>TRBJ2-4|15|TRBD2|NA|TRBV29-1
TGCAGCGTTGAAGATCGCGCGGGAGGGCCGGGTGAGCAGTACTTC
CSVEDRAGGPGEQYF
>TRBJ2-7|15|TRBD2|NA|TRBV20-1
TGCAGTGCTCTGGACGCGGGAGGGCCAATCTACGAGCAGTACTTC
CSALDAGGPIYEQYF
>TRBJ2-7|16|TRBD2|NA|TRBV7-2
TGTGCCAGCAGCTTAGGGATCGGGGGAGGGTCCTACGAGCAGTACTTC
CASSLGIGGGSYEQYF
>TRBJ2-7|13|NA|NA|TRBV5-1
TGCGCCAGCAGCGACCCAGCGTACGTCGAGCAGTACTTC
CASSDPAYVEQYF